This TCR beta chain was obtained from a study of shared clonotypes between healthy human individuals. Points from the study as a whole: The study generally estimated greater richness for naive than memory subsets. All-four-donor shared clonotypes had higher generation probabilities than non-shared clonotypes did.

At the deep level, the assay was run. Only in-frame clones appear in the TCRdb table, and some are missing; sequencing was by immunoSEQ multiplex PCR. Of around 580,000 clones detected, roughly 98% appear once; the ten largest clones hold 0.3%. On this clone itself: Its specificity is unknown.

Naive CD8 isolation took CD45RO-negative cells positively selected for CCR7 and excluded terminally differentiated effector memory CD45RA+ cells. The V and J ends lost 0 bases and 1 base respectively, with 23 bases between them. The CDR3 loop spans 20 amino acids. Per germline, CDR1 LNHNV and CDR2 YYDKDF (reference sequence). The sequencing sample was made of naive CD8+ T cells sorted from blood. The chain carries TRBV15 and TRBJ2-3; no clear D. The source is a man aged 25-45 years in good health. CDR3 DNA sequence: TGTGCCACCAGCAGAGATAATGCTTTCAGCCGAAATGACCGCACAGATACGCAGTATTTT. The encoded protein is CATSRDNAFSRNDRTDTQYF. Combining the CDR3 with reference TRBV15 and TRBJ2-3 gives the whole variable domain DAMVIQNPRYQVTQFGKPVTLSCSQTLNHNVMYWYQQKSSQAPKLLFHYYDKDFNNEADTPDNFQSRRPNTSFCFLDIRSPGLGDTAMYLCATSRDNAFSRNDRTDTQYFGPGTRLTVL.